What follows are 32 T cell receptor beta chains derived from one specimen sequenced in a study of blood T cell repertoires in COVID-19. Profiled with immunoSEQ multiplex PCR; TCRdb holds only in-frame clones, not every one. The sample has 140,000 to 150,000 clones, 65% to 85% seen once. Sequenced sample: peripheral blood. Receptor source: a man aged 30 to 39 with COVID-19, enrolled during active disease.

In DNA, the CDR3 is TGTGCCAGCAGCGCTTCTAGCGATCAAGAGACCCAGTACTTC. Translation gives CASSASSDQETQYF. The chain combines TRBV11-3 with TRBJ2-5; a weak D match, TRBD2 (6 bases). The CDR3 has 14 residues. Trimming took off 5 bases at V and 2 bases at J, with 12 bases between the two ends. CDR1 is SGHNT, CDR2 YENEEA, per germline.

The chain couples TRBV11-2 to TRBJ2-2; 7 nucleotides agree with TRBD1. Germline loops: CDR1 SGHAT, CDR2 FQNNGV. The CDR3 consists of 17 residues. Trimming removed 3 bases from V and 5 bases from J; junction bases left unmatched: 12. CDR3 in DNA: TGTGCCAGCAGCTTTTACCCCCGGGACAGATGGACCGGGGAGCTGTTTTTT. Protein sequence: CASSFYPRDRWTGELFF.

This clone has more than one count but fewer than ten. This rearrangement joins TRBV11-3 to TRBJ2-5, with 7 bases fitting TRBD2. The CDR3 length is 15 residues. Per germline, CDR1 SGHNT and CDR2 YENEEA. V was pared by 0 bases and J by 5 bases, with 6 bases of the junction left unmatched. The CDR3, as DNA: TGTGCCAGCAGCTTAGATTGGGAGGGTTTGGAGACCCAGTACTTC. This codes for CASSLDWEGLETQYF.

V usage is TRBV24-1 and J usage is TRBJ1-1; D is ambiguous. Germline CDR1 reads KGHDR; CDR2 reads SFDVKD. V lost 0 bases and J lost 7, with 8 bases in between. CDR3 length: 13 residues. The CDR3 is CATSDLLRGEAFF. The CDR3 coding sequence is TGTGCCACCAGTGATTTGCTTCGCGGTGAAGCTTTCTTT.

The genes are TRBV27 and TRBJ1-1, with TRBD1 matching 8 bases. Per the germline V gene, CDR1 is MNHEY and CDR2 is SMNVEV (reference sequence). The junction had 11 bases not matched to a gene; V was cut back by 3 bases and J by 2 bases. The CDR3 runs to 17 residues. CDR3 protein: CASSFQDRERDNTEAFF. In DNA, the CDR3 is TGTGCCAGCAGTTTCCAGGACAGGGAGCGGGACAACACTGAAGCTTTCTTT.

The genes are TRBV19 and TRBJ1-2; TRBD1 might be the D (5 bases). V gave up 10 bases and J gave up 2 bases, with 17 bases separating them. CDR1 is LNHDA and CDR2 is SQIVND in the germline V gene (reference sequence). This CDR3 spans 14 amino acids. CDR3 sequence (DNA): TGTGCCACGTATGACGGACACGAGAACTATGGCTACACCTTC. It translates to CATYDGHENYGYTF.

The chain recombines TRBV6-2 or TRBV6-3 with TRBJ1-2, with a tentative D call TRBD1 (6 bases). The CDR3 extends over 16 amino acids. Germline CDR1 MNHEY, CDR2 SVGEGT. The germline V and J ends were trimmed by 2 bases and 4 bases, with 17 bases remaining between them. CDR3 sequence: CASSYIQGDRFYGYTF. In DNA form, the CDR3 reads TGTGCCAGCAGTTACATACAGGGCGACCGCTTCTATGGCTACACCTTC.

The rearrangement links TRBV7-9 to TRBJ1-4, with 11 bases aligning to TRBD1. Trimming at V came to 4 bases and at J to 11 bases, leaving 3 bases not matched to a gene. The CDR3 sequence is 13 residues long. Germline V gives CDR1 SEHNR, CDR2 FQNEAQ (reference sequence). The CDR3 bases are TGTGCCAGCAGCTCCGGGACAGGGGGGAAACTGTTTTTT. It translates to CASSSGTGGKLFF.

The chain recombines TRBV7-8 with TRBJ2-7, with unresolved D. Trimming shortened V by 5 bases and J by 2 bases, and 16 bases separated the two germline ends. The CDR3 has 15 amino acids. Germline loops: CDR1 SGHVS, CDR2 FQNEAQ. The CDR3 is CASSARYLNPYEQYF. The CDR3 coding sequence is TGTGCCAGCAGCGCCAGATACCTTAACCCCTACGAGCAGTACTTC.

This clone was observed a single time. This chain connects TRBV2 to TRBJ2-7; 9 bases align to TRBD2. V dropped 6 bases and J dropped 0; count of bases not matched to a gene: 6. The CDR3 runs to 15 residues. The germline V gene encodes CDR1 SNHLY and CDR2 FYNNEI. The CDR3 DNA reads TGTGCCAGCAGCCGTACTAGCGGGTCCTCCTACGAGCAGTACTTC. This gives the protein CASSRTSGSSYEQYF. Variable domain in full (rest from reference TRBV2 and TRBJ2-7): EPEVTQTPSHQVTQMGQEVILRCVPISNHLYFYWYRQILGQKVEFLVSFYNNEISEKSEIFDDQFSVERPDGSNFTLKIRSTKLEDSAMYFCASSRTSGSSYEQYFGPGTRLTVT.

This clone was observed a few times. V and J are TRBV3-1 (or the pseudogene TRBV3-2) and TRBJ2-1; 9 bases line up with TRBD2. J lost 4 bases, V lost 3 bases, and 10 bases had no gene match. The CDR3 is made up of 17 amino acids. Per germline, CDR1 LGHDT and CDR2 YNNKEL (reference sequence). CDR3 loop: CASSQFVPAGGYNEQFF. The CDR3 coding sequence is TGTGCCAGCAGCCAGTTTGTGCCAGCGGGAGGATACAATGAGCAGTTCTTC.

This rearrangement joins TRBV30 to TRBJ1-5; D unclear. Trimming took off 3 bases at V and 7 bases at J, with 16 bases between the two ends. This CDR3 comprises 14 residues. Germline CDR1 is GTSNPN and CDR2 is SVGIG (reference sequence). The CDR3 DNA sequence: TGTGCCTGGAGCGGTTCGAGGGTTTCACAGCCCCAGCATTTT. Its translation: CAWSGSRVSQPQHF.

The V and J genes are TRBV20-1 and TRBJ2-1, with 7 bases fitting TRBD2. After removal of 3 bases from V and 8 bases from J, the junction contained 13 bases not matched to a gene. Germline values: CDR1 DFQATT, CDR2 SNEGSKA (reference sequence). The CDR3 length is 15 residues. Here the CDR3 reads CSASSLAGDVYEQFF. The CDR3 DNA reads as TGCAGTGCTAGTTCATTAGCGGGTGACGTCTATGAGCAGTTCTTC.

J is TRBJ2-2 and V is TRBV7-9; maybe TRBD1 (6 bases). The V end was cut by 5 bases, the J end by 1 base, with 11 bases between. There are 15 residues in the CDR3. CDR1 and CDR2 (germline): SEHNR, FQNEAQ (reference sequence). CDR3 amino acids: CASSIRDKNTGELFF. The CDR3 DNA reads as TGTGCCAGCAGCATCCGGGACAAGAACACCGGGGAGCTGTTTTTT. The variable domain in full, completed from reference TRBV7-9 and TRBJ2-2, reads DTGVSQNPRHKITKRGQNVTFRCDPISEHNRLYWYRQTLGQGPEFLTYFQNEAQLEKSRLLSDRFSAERPKGSFSTLEIQRTEQGDSAMYLCASSIRDKNTGELFFGEGSRLTVL.

The chain is built from TRBV19 and TRBJ1-2; TRBD1 matches at 7 bases. The germline V gene has CDR1 LNHDA and CDR2 SQIVND (reference sequence). Trimming cost V 3 bases and J 9 bases; bases outside gene matches: 13. This CDR3 is 15 amino acids long. The CDR3 loop reads CASSIAQGGFRSYTF. The CDR3 region has the DNA TGTGCCAGTAGTATCGCCCAGGGGGGATTTCGCAGCTACACCTTC.

This chain uses TRBV10-1 with TRBJ1-1; TRBD1 aligns across 7 bases. From germline, CDR1 is WNHNN and CDR2 SYGVQD (reference sequence). V shed 6 bases, J shed 3 bases, and the junction held 4 bases outside the gene matches. The CDR3 contains 13 residues. The CDR3 region is CASSIGTDTEAFF. The CDR3, as DNA: TGCGCCAGCAGCATCGGGACAGACACTGAAGCTTTCTTT.

The genes are TRBV28 and TRBJ2-1; 11 nucleotides line up with TRBD2. Germline V gene lookup returns CDR1 MDHEN and CDR2 SYDVKM. CDR3 size: 16 residues. V was pared by 7 bases and J by 2 bases, with 7 bases of the junction left unmatched. Written as DNA, the CDR3 is TGTGCCAGCAAGCATAGCGGGAGGGTTACCTACAATGAGCAGTTCTTC. Its protein product is CASKHSGRVTYNEQFF.

The rearrangement uses TRBV19 and TRBJ1-5, with 10 bases that match TRBD1. The V gene's germline CDR1 is LNHDA and CDR2 SQIVND (reference sequence). With 9 bases clipped from V and 6 bases from J, the junction kept 11 bases outside the gene matches. The CDR3 spans 15 residues. The CDR3 protein is CASDRDRGVGQPQHF. The CDR3 DNA reads TGTGCCAGCGATCGGGACAGGGGAGTGGGTCAGCCCCAGCATTTT.

The DNA for the CDR3 is TGTGCCAGCAGTCTCTCTACAGATACGCAGTATTTT. Its protein is CASSLSTDTQYF. The J gene is TRBJ2-3, the V gene TRBV5-4; D call uncertain. The germline gives CDR1 SGHNT, CDR2 YYREEE (reference sequence). The V gene lost 5 bases and the J gene lost 3 bases, with 7 bases spanning the gap. The CDR3 extends over 12 amino acids.

V is TRBV5-5 and J is TRBJ2-3, with 7 bases matching TRBD2. The CDR3 is 14 residues long. Unmatched junction bases numbered 2, after V lost 2 bases and J lost 2 bases. Germline CDR1 and CDR2: SGHKS and YYEKEE (reference sequence). Here the CDR3 DNA reads TGTGCCAGCAGCTTTGGGACTAACACAGATACGCAGTATTTT. Translated, it gives CASSFGTNTDTQYF.

CDR3 coding DNA: TGTGCCAGCAGTCCCTTAGGGGCCCCTTACGAGCAGTACTTC. Translating it yields CASSPLGAPYEQYF. The chain has TRBV27 and TRBJ2-7; possibly TRBD1 for D (5 bases). The ends were cut back, 5 bases at V and 4 bases at J, with 15 bases in the middle. This CDR3 comprises 14 residues. Germline V gene sequence: CDR1 MNHEY, CDR2 SMNVEV (reference sequence).

Here the CDR3 reads CASSPDRSYYGYTF. Written as DNA, the CDR3 is TGTGCCAGCTCACCGGACAGGAGCTACTATGGCTACACCTTC. V gene TRBV18 combines with J gene TRBJ1-2; TRBD1 matches at 7 bases. Germline trimming cut 3 bases from V and 3 bases from J; bases unmatched to any gene: 4. The CDR3 extends over 14 amino acids. Germline CDR1 is KGHSH and CDR2 is LQKENI.

The rearrangement links TRBV6-4 to TRBJ2-1; 14 bases agree with TRBD2. The CDR3 has 15 residues. Germline V lookup: CDR1 MRHNA, CDR2 SNTAGT. Germline trimming cut 6 bases from V and 9 bases from J; bases unmatched to any gene: 7. The DNA for the CDR3 is TGTGCCAGCAGCAGACTAGCGGGAGGGCCAACTGAGCAGTTCTTC. It encodes CASSRLAGGPTEQFF.

The V gene is TRBV18, the J gene TRBJ2-2; 7 bases map to TRBD1. V shed 4 bases and J 7 bases; nucleotides not matched to a gene: 3. Germline V CDR1 and CDR2: KGHSH, LQKENI. The CDR3 covers 13 residues. CDR3 sequence (DNA): TGTGCCAGCTCACTGGACAGGCTCGGGGAGCTGTTTTTT. This codes for CASSLDRLGELFF.

V is TRBV10-3 and J is TRBJ2-6; 8 nucleotides line up with TRBD1. Trimming removed 7 bases from V and 4 bases from J; junction bases left unmatched: 9. CDR1 ENHRY and CDR2 SYGVKD come from the germline V gene. This CDR3 region has 16 residues. In DNA, the CDR3 is TGTGCCATCATGAGGGACAGGCTCCCCGGGGCCAACGTCCTGACTTTC. It is translated as CAIMRDRLPGANVLTF.

The chain joins TRBV30 to TRBJ2-1; TRBD2 might be the D (5 bases). The CDR3 length is 13 residues. The germline CDR1 and CDR2 sequences are GTSNPN and SVGIG (reference sequence). The germline V and J ends were trimmed by 1 base and 8 bases, with 12 bases remaining between them. CDR3 sequence (DNA): TGTGCCTGGAGTGGGAGGAATAGGGATGAGCAGTTCTTC. Translating it yields CAWSGRNRDEQFF.

The chain employs TRBV5-7 and TRBJ2-5; 9 positions match TRBD1. TRBV5-7 is an open reading frame, and its role is uncertain. The CDR3 has 15 amino acids. The trim removed 4 bases at V and 5 bases at J, leaving 9 bases unmatched. Here the CDR3 DNA reads TGTGCCAGCAGCCCTAGAGGGACAGGGAGGGAGACCCAGTACTTC. Its protein product is CASSPRGTGRETQYF.

This clone was found a few times. The genes are TRBV5-1 and TRBJ2-7; 7 bases agree with TRBD2. With V trimmed by 3 bases and J by 0 bases, 6 bases remained unmatched. The CDR3 sequence is 15 residues long. Germline loops: CDR1 SGHRS, CDR2 YFSETQ. The chain's CDR3 is CASSSGAGLSYEQYF. For the CDR3, the DNA is TGCGCCAGCAGCTCTGGAGCGGGACTCTCCTACGAGCAGTACTTC.

The chain links TRBV2 to TRBJ2-4; 13 bases are a match to TRBD2. Per the germline V gene, CDR1 is SNHLY and CDR2 is FYNNEI. The junction had 2 bases not matched to a gene; V was cut back by 6 bases and J by 0 bases. The CDR3 spans 16 residues. CDR3 DNA sequence: TGTGCCAGCAGGGGACTAGCGGGAATAGCCAAAAACATTCAGTACTTC. Its translation is CASRGLAGIAKNIQYF.

The gene calls are TRBV7-2 and TRBJ2-1; 8 bases are shared with TRBD2. Germline values: CDR1 SGHTA, CDR2 FQGNSA. J lost 6 bases, V lost 4 bases, and 14 bases had no gene match. CDR3 size: 17 residues. This CDR3 reads CASSSRTSTTGGNEQFF. CDR3 in DNA: TGTGCCAGCAGCTCACGGACTAGCACAACGGGTGGCAATGAGCAGTTCTTC. Full variable domain (rest looked up from reference TRBV7-2 and TRBJ2-1): GAGVSQSPSNKVTEKGKDVELRCDPISGHTALYWYRQSLGQGLEFLIYFQGNSAPDKSGLPSDRFSAERTGGSVSTLTIQRTQQEDSAVYLCASSSRTSTTGGNEQFFGPGTRLTVL.

V is TRBV28 and J is TRBJ1-5, with D possibly being TRBD1 (5 bases). Per germline, CDR1 MDHEN and CDR2 SYDVKM. The V end lost 3 bases, the J end lost 2 bases, and 14 bases lay between the germline ends. CDR3 size: 16 residues. The CDR3 region is CASSFRPRAGNQPQHF. The CDR3 nucleotides are TGTGCCAGCAGTTTCCGACCCAGGGCCGGCAATCAGCCCCAGCATTTT.

The genes are TRBV7-2 and TRBJ2-7, with D perhaps matching TRBD2 (6 bases). CDR1 and CDR2 from the germline V gene are SGHTA and FQGNSA. The CDR3 is 15 amino acids. Trimming removed 3 bases from V and 7 bases from J, with 19 bases in between. The CDR3 region is CASSFSGSLAGEQYF. Here the CDR3 DNA reads TGTGCCAGCAGCTTTTCCGGGAGCCTGGCTGGGGAGCAGTACTTC. Full variable domain (remainder filled in from reference TRBV7-2 and TRBJ2-7): GAGVSQSPSNKVTEKGKDVELRCDPISGHTALYWYRQSLGQGLEFLIYFQGNSAPDKSGLPSDRFSAERTGGSVSTLTIQRTQQEDSAVYLCASSFSGSLAGEQYFGPGTRLTVT.